The 15 T cell receptor beta chains listed next were all sequenced from one sample in a study of blood T cell repertoires in COVID-19. Here immunoSEQ multiplex PCR was the method, and the copy in TCRdb shows in-frame clones only, minus some. The table includes approximately 300,000 clones, approximately 85% detected once. The sample comprised peripheral blood. These receptor sequences come from a human donor with COVID-19, enrolled during active disease. The donor label of this sample is uncertain.

This CDR3 is CASRISGGHTEAFF. The CDR3 coding sequence is TGTGCCAGCAGGATATCAGGGGGCCACACTGAAGCTTTCTTT. This chain links TRBV6-5 with TRBJ1-1; TRBD1 agrees at 8 bases. The length of the CDR3 is 14 residues. With V trimmed by 6 bases and J by 3 bases, 6 bases remained unmatched. The germline gives CDR1 MNHEY, CDR2 SVGAGI.

The rearrangement uses TRBV25-1 and TRBJ1-3; 10 bases are a match to TRBD1. The CDR3 has 15 residues. Trimming removed 5 bases from V and 3 bases from J; junction bases left unmatched: 4. Germline values: CDR1 MGHDK, CDR2 SYGVNS. The CDR3 reads CASSLDRGIGNTIYF. The CDR3 coding sequence is TGTGCCAGCAGTCTGGACAGGGGGATTGGAAACACCATATATTTT.

The gene calls are TRBV12-3 or TRBV12-4 and TRBJ1-6; D is unclear. This CDR3 contains 12 residues. V dropped 5 bases and J dropped 8 bases, with 7 bases sitting between them. CDR3 nucleotides: TGTGCCAGCAGTCTCAGGCATTCACCCCTCCACTTT. Its protein product is CASSLRHSPLHF.

The rearrangement uses TRBV5-6 and TRBJ2-1; D is possibly TRBD1 (6 bases). This CDR3 region has 13 residues. Germline CDR1 SGHDT, CDR2 YYEEEE. With 3 bases removed from V and 4 bases from J, the gap between germline ends came to 8 bases. The CDR3 coding sequence is TGTGCCAGCAGCTGGACAGAATACAATGAGCAGTTCTTC. It codes for CASSWTEYNEQFF. The full variable domain, completed using reference TRBV5-6 and TRBJ2-1, is DAGVTQSPTHLIKTRGQQVTLRCSPKSGHDTVSWYQQALGQGPQFIFQYYEEEERQRGNFPDRFSGHQFPNYSSELNVNALLLGDSALYLCASSWTEYNEQFFGPGTRLTVL.

V is TRBV5-1 and J is TRBJ2-3; D is undetermined. V was shortened by 0 bases and J by 6 bases, with 8 bases between the two germline ends. This CDR3 contains 13 residues. The germline CDR1 and CDR2 sequences are SGHRS and YFSETQ. The CDR3 DNA is TGCGCCAGCAGCTTGGCCCTATCCGATACGCAGTATTTT. Protein: CASSLALSDTQYF.

This clone has just a few counts. The rearrangement links TRBV29-1 to TRBJ1-2; perhaps TRBD1 as D (6 bases). This CDR3 is built from 13 residues. The germline CDR1 and CDR2 sequences are SQVTM and ANQGSEA. The ends were cut back, 7 bases at V and 11 bases at J, with 23 bases in the middle. CDR3 residues: CSAQGYLERSYTF. CDR3 bases: TGCAGCGCCCAGGGGTATCTCGAAAGGTCATACACCTTC.

The count of this clone is one. The chain combines TRBV11-2 with TRBJ2-7; TRBD2 matches 8 bases. This CDR3 contains 16 residues. V gave up 1 base and J gave up 7 bases; unmatched junction bases: 12. CDR1 and CDR2 (germline): SGHAT, FQNNGV. CDR3: CASSLGSGGPIWEQYF. The CDR3 DNA sequence: TGTGCCAGCAGCTTAGGGTCGGGAGGGCCTATTTGGGAGCAGTACTTC.

The chain is built from TRBV3-1 (or the pseudogene TRBV3-2) and TRBJ2-4; possibly TRBD2 for D (6 bases). Germline CDR1 LGHDT, CDR2 YNNKEL (reference sequence). This CDR3 comprises 15 residues. V lost 4 bases and J lost 5, with 15 bases in between. CDR3 amino acids: CASSPSREDENIQYF. CDR3 coding DNA: TGTGCCAGCAGCCCGAGCAGGGAGGACGAAAACATTCAGTACTTC.

The chain recombines TRBV5-4 with TRBJ1-1; possible D gene TRBD1, 5 bases. Germline V gene sequence: CDR1 SGHNT, CDR2 YYREEE (reference sequence). The CDR3 consists of 15 residues. Trimming cost V 4 bases and J 0 bases, with 13 bases left between them. The CDR3: CASSNRRSVNTEAFF. DNA for the CDR3: TGTGCCAGCAGCAACAGGCGTTCCGTGAACACTGAAGCTTTCTTT.

CDR3 bases: TGTGCCAGCACCGACGGGGCGGGAGCGACAGATACGCAGTATTTT. Encoded protein: CASTDGAGATDTQYF. This chain links TRBV6-6 with TRBJ2-3; 7 bases are a match to TRBD2. V shed 7 bases, J shed 3 bases, and the junction held 10 bases outside the gene matches. CDR3 length equals 15 residues. Germline-derived CDR1 and CDR2 are MNHNY and SVGAGI (reference sequence).

This clone appeared once. The CDR3 nucleotides read TGTGCCAGCAGCCGGGAGGGACTTAACTATGGCTACACCTTC. Translating gives CASSREGLNYGYTF. The V gene is TRBV6-5, the J gene TRBJ1-2, with a possible D match to TRBD1 (5 bases). Germline CDR1 is MNHEY and CDR2 is SVGAGI. The length of the CDR3 is 14 residues. Trimming pared 6 bases from V and 1 base from J, leaving 12 bases between.

This chain connects TRBV12-3 or TRBV12-4 to TRBJ1-1, with D hard to call. The CDR3 has 11 amino acids. V was clipped by 9 bases and J by 6 bases, with 11 bases between them. The chain's CDR3 is CASLPRSEAFF. CDR3 coding DNA: TGTGCCAGTCTTCCGAGATCTGAAGCTTTCTTT.

The gene calls are TRBV19 and TRBJ2-3, with TRBD2 matching over 14 bases. The CDR3 runs 18 residues. Germline-derived CDR1 and CDR2 are LNHDA and SQIVND (reference sequence). J lost 4 bases, V lost 4 bases, and 10 bases had no gene match. The CDR3: CASSKPTSGGVGADTQYF. The CDR3, as DNA: TGTGCCAGTAGTAAACCGACTAGCGGGGGGGTAGGAGCAGATACGCAGTATTTT.

The gene calls are TRBV12-3 or TRBV12-4 and TRBJ1-1, with D unresolved. CDR3 length: 13 amino acids. The germline V and J ends were trimmed by 7 bases and 3 bases, with 12 bases remaining between them. In DNA form, the CDR3 reads TGTGCCAGCACAATAGCGTGGGACACTGAAGCTTTCTTT. Amino acid sequence: CASTIAWDTEAFF.

This rearrangement joins TRBV25-1 to TRBJ2-5; D is uncertain. V dropped 1 base and J dropped 1 base, with 10 bases sitting between them. CDR3 size: 15 residues. From germline, CDR1 is MGHDK and CDR2 SYGVNS. CDR3 bases: TGTGCCAGCAGTGAATCTAGTAGGATCCAAGAGACCCAGTACTTC. Translating gives CASSESSRIQETQYF.